These 10 T cell receptor beta chains were sequenced from one sample in a study of blood T cell repertoires in COVID-19. Clones were read by immunoSEQ multiplex PCR, and TCRdb kept only the in-frame ones, dropping some. The sample records 150,000 to 200,000 clones, 90% being singletons. The sample comprised peripheral blood. These receptors were collected from a man between 50 and 59 years old with acute or convalescent COVID-19.

The V call is TRBV29-1, the J call TRBJ1-1; D is unclear. The CDR3 contains 13 residues. The germline V gene has CDR1 SQVTM and CDR2 ANQGSEA. Trimming left V 5 bases short and J 1 base short, with 11 bases between. CDR3 in DNA: TGCAGCGTTCTAGGCCATTCGAACACTGAAGCTTTCTTT. Its protein is CSVLGHSNTEAFF.

The chain employs TRBV18 and TRBJ1-1, with D perhaps TRBD1 (6 bases). The CDR3 covers 15 residues. Germline V gene data show CDR1 as KGHSH and CDR2 as LQKENI. V gave up 3 bases and J gave up 1 base, with 12 bases separating them. The CDR3 coding sequence is TGTGCCAGCTCACCGGGGGCGGTTAAGAACACTGAAGCTTTCTTT. Protein product: CASSPGAVKNTEAFF.

This chain uses TRBV5-8 with TRBJ2-5; TRBD2 is a possible D gene (5 bases). There are 14 residues in the CDR3. V was cut by 5 bases and J by 4 bases, with 15 bases left in between. From germline, CDR1 is SGHTS and CDR2 YDEGEE. CDR3: CASSSGTRRETQYF. As DNA, the CDR3 is TGTGCCAGCAGTTCGGGAACGAGGCGAGAGACCCAGTACTTC.

The chain combines TRBV13 with TRBJ2-1; D may be TRBD1 (6 bases). The V gene lost 5 bases and the J gene lost 6 bases, with 11 bases spanning the gap. This CDR3 has 13 amino acids. Germline CDR1 PRHDT, CDR2 FYEKMQ (reference sequence). This chain's CDR3 is CASSTNRANEQFF. CDR3 in DNA: TGTGCCAGCAGCACAAACAGGGCCAATGAGCAGTTCTTC.

This clone was observed a handful of times. This chain uses TRBV19 with TRBJ1-6, with 8 positions matching TRBD1. This CDR3 spans 13 amino acids. V was pared by 7 bases and J by 9 bases, with 5 bases of the junction left unmatched. Looked up from germline, CDR1 is LNHDA and CDR2 is SQIVND (reference sequence). The CDR3 DNA sequence: TGTGCCAGTACAGGACAGGGAGTTTCACCCCTCCACTTT. It encodes CASTGQGVSPLHF.

This clone was seen only once. The chain recombines TRBV21-1 with TRBJ2-3; the table's TRBD1 call for D was not verified on the DNA. TRBV21-1 is deemed a pseudogene. This CDR3 is built from 16 residues. This CDR3 is CASSSTGVWTTDTQYF. The CDR3 nucleotides read TGTGCCAGCAGCAGCACAGGGGTCTGGACTACAGATACGCAGTATTTT.

The V call is TRBV6-5, the J call TRBJ2-7; tentatively, D is TRBD1 (6 bases). V was shortened by 9 bases and J by 9 bases, with 18 bases between the two germline ends. Germline CDR1 and CDR2: MNHEY and SVGAGI. CDR3 size: 12 residues. The CDR3, as DNA: TGTGCCAGTAAAGGGGGTTCTCTTGTGCAGTACGTC. Translated: CASKGGSLVQYV.

This chain joins TRBV18 and TRBJ2-7, with D possibly matching TRBD1 (5 bases). Germline CDR1 KGHSH, CDR2 LQKENI. V lost 6 bases and J 1 base, leaving 16 bases between the germline ends. The CDR3 is made up of 15 amino acids. CDR3 sequence reads: CASSPTDVASYEQYF. The CDR3 DNA reads as TGTGCCAGCTCCCCGACAGACGTGGCGTCCTACGAGCAGTACTTC.

V is TRBV5-1 and J is TRBJ2-1; 7 bases line up with TRBD2. The germline V gene has CDR1 SGHRS and CDR2 YFSETQ. There are 15 residues in the CDR3. Trimming cost V 0 bases and J 2 bases; bases outside gene matches: 2. The CDR3 DNA is TGCGCCAGCAGCTTGGAAGCGGGAACCTACAATGAGCAGTTCTTC. It is translated as CASSLEAGTYNEQFF.

DNA for the CDR3: TGCGCCAGCAGCCAAGAGGGCAGCACAGATACGCAGTATTTT. It translates to CASSQEGSTDTQYF. The rearrangement uses TRBV4-3 and TRBJ2-3; D not resolved. Germline V gene lookup returns CDR1 LGHNA and CDR2 YSLEER. Trimming cost V 0 bases and J 0 bases, with 4 bases left between them. The CDR3 runs 14 residues.